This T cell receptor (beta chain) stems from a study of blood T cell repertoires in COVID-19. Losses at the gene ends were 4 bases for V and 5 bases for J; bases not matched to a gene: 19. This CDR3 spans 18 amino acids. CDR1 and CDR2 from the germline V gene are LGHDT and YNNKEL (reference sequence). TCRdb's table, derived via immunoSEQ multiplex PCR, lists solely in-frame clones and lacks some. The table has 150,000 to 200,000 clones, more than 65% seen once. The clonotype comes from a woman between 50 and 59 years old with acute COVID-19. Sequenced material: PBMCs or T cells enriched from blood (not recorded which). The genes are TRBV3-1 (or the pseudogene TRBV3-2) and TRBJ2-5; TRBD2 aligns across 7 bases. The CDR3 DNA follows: TGTGCCAGCAGCCTATTTGTTTTGGTGGGAGGGGCGGAGGAGACCCAGTACTTC. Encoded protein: CASSLFVLVGGAEETQYF.